The T cell receptor beta chain under discussion was sequenced for a study of CD8 T cells in Susac syndrome. CD8+ and CD4+ T cells circulating in blood were sequenced for TCR beta. CDR3 length: 15 residues. Germline CDR1 and CDR2: SNHLY and FYNNEI. V lost 8 bases to trimming and J lost 3 bases; unmatched junction nucleotides: 8. RNA was extracted with the RNeasy kit, and a quantity of roughly 0.45 to 1 ug was reverse transcribed using random hexamers. Using its own MiXCR run on the immunoSEQ multiplex PCR reads, TCRdb lists one record per CDR3 protein. Found here are about 430,000 distinct CDR3 sequences, 75% to 90% of them singletons; the top ten hold approximately 0.12%.

The material sequenced was CD8+ T cells from PBMCs. The chain links TRBV2 to TRBJ2-7; 12 bases map to TRBD2. The TCR comes from a human donor with multiple sclerosis. The CDR3 coding sequence is TGTGCCAGCGGTGGAAGACTAGCGGGAGACTACGAGCAGTACTTC. This codes for CASGGRLAGDYEQYF.